This is a list of T cell receptor beta chains from one sample in a study of metastatic and nonmetastatic thyroid tumors. TCRdb re-called the PCR reads through MiXCR. The sample holds 23,000 or so clones, 20% to 30% seen once. The source material was tumor tissue. The receptor source for this set is a male donor with papillary thyroid cancer or a benign thyroid nodule (not recorded which). Some clones in this sample may be carry-over from other donors' samples. CDR3s include the opening cysteine and the closing phenylalanine or tryptophan. The D gene is left open where the match is weak. Rows may omit the clone size; those that give it use once, few, many or a size class.

d_call | j_call | v_call | clone_size | cdr3_nt | cdr3_aa
NA | TRBJ2-7 | TRBV6-1 | NA | TGTGCGAGCAGTGACCCCAAGGGGGGGGCCGCCTCCGATCAGTACTTC | CASSDPKGGAASDQYF
NA | TRBJ2-3 | TRBV19 | many | TGTGCCAGTAGTATAGGCACGGGAACAGATACGCAGTATTTT | CASSIGTGTDTQYF
TRBD2 | TRBJ2-1 | TRBV20-1 | NA | TGCAGTGCTAGAGATCTAGCGGGATATACCTCCTACAATGAGCAGTTCTTC | CSARDLAGYTSYNEQFF
NA | TRBJ2-7 | TRBV11-2 | NA | TGTGCCAGCAGCTCCGTGGGGGGAACCTACGAGCAGTACTTC | CASSSVGGTYEQYF
NA | TRBJ1-1 | TRBV11-3 | NA | TGTGCCAGCAGCTCTTCTTATGAAGCTTTCTTT | CASSSSYEAFF
TRBD2 | TRBJ2-2 | TRBV4-3 | many | TGCGCCAGCAGCCCGGTGACTAGCGGGAGAACCGGGGAGCTGTTTTTT | CASSPVTSGRTGELFF
NA | TRBJ2-5 | TRBV6-2/TRBV6-3 | NA | TGTGCCAGCAGTTACCTAGAGGAGACCCAGTACTTC | CASSYLEETQYF
NA | TRBJ2-1 | TRBV11-3 | many | TGTGCCAGCAGCTTAGACGGTCGTCCCAGGAATGAGCAGTTCTTC | CASSLDGRPRNEQFF
NA | TRBJ1-3 | TRBV4-1 | many | TGCGCCAGCAGCCAAGACTGGGGGAGCGGAAACACCATATATTTT | CASSQDWGSGNTIYF
TRBD2 | TRBJ2-1 | TRBV20-1 | many | TGCAGTGCTAGAAGCGGGAGCTCCTACAATGAGCAGTTCTTC | CSARSGSSYNEQFF
NA | TRBJ2-1 | TRBV28 | NA | TGTGCCAGCACCCGGCAGGGGACTAAGCAGTTCTTC | CASTRQGTKQFF
NA | TRBJ2-1 | TRBV6-2/TRBV6-3 | NA | TGTGCCAGCTGTTACTCGAGGCGGGAAGCCTACAATGAGCAGTTCTTC | CASCYSRREAYNEQFF
TRBD1 | TRBJ2-5 | TRBV20-1 | many | TGCAGTGCTAGAGATGGGACAGGGTCCAGGGGGACCCAGTACTTC | CSARDGTGSRGTQYF
NA | TRBJ2-7 | TRBV7-9 | NA | TGTGCCAGCAGCTTAGATAAGGGGGGTAGATACGAGCAGTACTTC | CASSLDKGGRYEQYF
NA | TRBJ2-4 | TRBV7-9 | few | TGTGCCAGCAGCTTAGGGCAGCACATTCAGTACTTC | CASSLGQHIQYF
NA | TRBJ1-1 | TRBV6-1 | many | TGTGCCAGCAGTTCCCGAGGGCTCGGGAATGAAGCTTTCTTT | CASSSRGLGNEAFF
NA | TRBJ1-1 | TRBV9 | many | TGTGCCAGCAGCGTAGCTCCGGAGAACACTGAAGCTTTCTTT | CASSVAPENTEAFF
NA | TRBJ1-1 | TRBV11-2 | many | TGTGCCAGCAGCTTCAAAATAGAAGCTTTCTTT | CASSFKIEAFF
NA | TRBJ2-6 | TRBV6-1 | many | TGTGCCAGCAGGCAGAACTCTGGGGCCAACGTCCTGACTTTC | CASRQNSGANVLTF
TRBD2 | TRBJ2-2 | TRBV12-3/TRBV12-4 | NA | TGTGCCAGCAGCCTCGGACTAGCGGGGGTCCTCACCGGGGAGCTGTTTTTT | CASSLGLAGVLTGELFF
NA | TRBJ2-3 | TRBV6-2/TRBV6-3 | NA | TGTGCCAGCAGGTCCGACTACTCCGATACGCAGTATTTT | CASRSDYSDTQYF
TRBD2 | TRBJ2-3 | TRBV20-1 | many | TGCAGTTTTCGTTTTTCTGGCGGGAGGTTCACAGATACGCAGTATTTT | CSFRFSGGRFTDTQYF
NA | TRBJ2-7 | TRBV30 | many | TGTGCCTGGAGTGTATCAGGCGGTGGGGAGCAGTACTTC | CAWSVSGGGEQYF
TRBD1 | TRBJ1-2 | TRBV7-2 | NA | TGTGCCATCATCTTTGAAGGACAGGGAGGCTACACCTTC | CAIIFEGQGGYTF
NA | TRBJ1-1 | TRBV29-1 | NA | TGCAGCGTCCAAGCAGGTATCACTGAAGCTTTCTTT | CSVQAGITEAFF
NA | TRBJ1-2 | TRBV7-9 | many | TGTGCCAGCAGCTTACGGGGGGAGTCTGGCTACACCTTC | CASSLRGESGYTF
NA | TRBJ2-2 | TRBV4-3 | many | TGCGCCAGCAGCCAAGAGGGCAAATACGGGGAGCTGTTTTTT | CASSQEGKYGELFF
TRBD1 | TRBJ2-7 | TRBV7-2 | NA | TGTGTCAGCAGTCCTCCTGGACAGGGGACCAACGAGCAGTACTTC | CVSSPPGQGTNEQYF
NA | TRBJ2-5 | TRBV6-2/TRBV6-3 | many | TGTGCCAGCAGAAAGGCTATCCAAGAGACCCAGTACTTC | CASRKAIQETQYF
TRBD1 | TRBJ1-2 | TRBV4-3 | many | TGCGCCAGCAGCCTTCAAGTGACCGGACAGGGTAATGGCTACACCTTC | CASSLQVTGQGNGYTF
NA | TRBJ2-1 | TRBV14 | many | TGTGCCAGCAGCCTCCGACTACTTAGCTCCTACAATGAGCAGTTCTTC | CASSLRLLSSYNEQFF
TRBD2 | TRBJ2-1 | TRBV7-9 | many | TGTGCCAGCAGGGCCCCTAGCGGGGGCCGGGAGCAGTTCTTC | CASRAPSGGREQFF
NA | TRBJ1-3 | TRBV6-1 | few | TGTGCCAGCAGTGAAGCGAGCCTAGGGTCTACTGGAAACACCATGTATTTT | CASSEASLGSTGNTMYF
NA | TRBJ1-1 | TRBV4-1 | NA | TGCGCCAGCAGCCAAGCTCAGGGTGGGACTGAAGCTTTCTTT | CASSQAQGGTEAFF
TRBD1 | TRBJ2-1 | TRBV7-3 | NA | TGTGCCAGCAGCCTAAGACAGGGGTCCTACAATGAGCAGTTCTTC | CASSLRQGSYNEQFF
NA | TRBJ2-5 | TRBV28 | many | TGTGCCAGCAGTTTATGGGCAGAGGGCAGCCAAGAGACCCAGTACTTC | CASSLWAEGSQETQYF
NA | TRBJ2-7 | TRBV4-1 | NA | TGCGCCAGCAGCCACGACATCTCCTACGAGCAGTACTTC | CASSHDISYEQYF
NA | TRBJ2-7 | TRBV6-2/TRBV6-3 | NA | TGTGCCAGCAGTTACTGGCAGGAGGACCGGGGGACACCGGGCTCCGAGCAGTGCTTC | CASSYWQEDRGTPGSEQCF
TRBD1 | TRBJ1-2 | TRBV28 | many | TGTGCCAGCGGATACCTGGACAGGCTCAACTATGGCTACACCTTC | CASGYLDRLNYGYTF
NA | TRBJ1-2 | TRBV4-2 | many | TGTGCCAGCAGCCAAGAATCTGGCTACACCTTC | CASSQESGYTF
NA | TRBJ2-3 | TRBV2 | once | TGTGCCAGCAGTGTGTACCTGAGCACAGATAGGAAGTATTTT | CASSVYLSTDRKYF
NA | TRBJ1-1 | TRBV6-5 | many | TGTGCCAGCAGTTACGGGGGGCCGCAAGCTTTCTTT | CASSYGGPQAFF
NA | TRBJ2-6 | TRBV9 | NA | TGTGCCAGCAGCGAGACGGGCTCTGGGGCAAACGTCCTGACTTTC | CASSETGSGANVLTF
NA | TRBJ2-5 | TRBV5-1 | NA | TGCGCCAGCAGCTTGTTGGGACTCTTTCAAGAGACCCAGTACTTC | CASSLLGLFQETQYF
NA | TRBJ2-5 | TRBV20-1 | NA | TGCAGTGCTGTAACTCGGGAGACCCAGTACTTC | CSAVTRETQYF
TRBD1 | TRBJ1-6 | TRBV20-1 | many | TGCAGTGCTAGAGATGATCGGACAGGGCTAACCTCACCCCTCCACTTT | CSARDDRTGLTSPLHF